The T cell receptor (beta chain) under discussion was sequenced for a study of CD8 T cells in Susac syndrome (dated by TCRdb to between 2018 and 2021). Regarding the research as a whole: Repertoire sequencing was used to test whether CD8+ T cell activation and differentiation in Susac syndrome was antigen driven.

Per the germline V gene, MDHEN is the CDR1 and SYDVKM is the CDR2. From the cysteine up to the phenylalanine, the CDR3 has a length of 12 residues. CDR3 DNA is the only sequence kept; it has 36 bases, read in frame from the first base. V is pared back by 5 bases and J by 8 bases, with 10 bases lying between the germline termini. Findings and caveats that apply to the study as a whole: The number of individuals in the TCR sequencing and HLA analysis was acknowledged as relatively small.

Peripheral blood CD8+ and CD4+ T cells from healthy donors, Susac syndrome patients and multiple sclerosis patients were profiled by high-throughput TCR beta sequencing. Healthy donors were age- and sex-matched controls. Bulk CD8+ and CD4+ T cells were purified magnetically by negative isolation, whereas CD8+ TEMRA cells were enriched by FACS. Blood was drawn into EDTA tubes, processed within 24 hours, and PBMCs were isolated by density gradient centrifugation. PBMCs intended for TCR sequencing were cryopreserved in liquid nitrogen and were subsequently thawed in a 37 degrees C water bath. Purity of sorted or isolated CD4+, CD8+ and CD8+ TEMRA cells was at least 90%. This clonotype was recorded once. Its binding antigen is unknown. There are no base qualities to consult, and no much larger clone falls within one base. Evidence from one read is weak. RNA was extracted with the RNeasy kit and 0.5 to 1 ug was reverse transcribed using random hexamers. The immunoSEQ multiplex PCR assay, covering 54 Vbeta and 13 Jbeta segments, was used to amplify TCR beta CDR3 regions. PCR amplification bias was corrected by using a synthetic template baseline for primer optimization and computational correction. The authors' pipeline ran thus. Reads were assigned to V, D and J genes according to IMGT and analyzed in immunoSEQ Analyzer, with only productive sequences retained. Clonality was computed as one minus Shannon entropy normalized by log2 of the number of productive unique sequences. Public and private clones were assessed among the 100 most prevalent clones of each patient and control. Clones were defined as Susac-specific if absent from the healthy and MS cohorts, from 900 to 1,300 published viral clones and from other ImmuneACCESS disease sequences. The raw public data were reprocessed by TCRdb itself: fastp quality trimming at Q25, MiXCR clonotype calling, in-frame beta chains only. Entries are consolidated by CDR3 protein sequence, retaining the most common genes and DNA. The V and J calls shown here were made by TCRdb, not taken from the authors' results. The sample table contains 100,000 to 150,000 distinct CDR3 sequences; only one count was recorded for 90% to 95% of them. Jointly, the top ten make up roughly 0.11% of the sample.

The sequence was collected from a human donor in good health. This chain is built from TRBV28 and TRBJ2-1; too little of a D gene remains to name it. Sample: CD4+ T cells from PBMCs. This receptor carries the CDR3 CASSESEDEQFF. The nucleotide sequence is given as TGTGCCAGCAGTGAAAGCGAGGATGAGCAGTTCTTC.